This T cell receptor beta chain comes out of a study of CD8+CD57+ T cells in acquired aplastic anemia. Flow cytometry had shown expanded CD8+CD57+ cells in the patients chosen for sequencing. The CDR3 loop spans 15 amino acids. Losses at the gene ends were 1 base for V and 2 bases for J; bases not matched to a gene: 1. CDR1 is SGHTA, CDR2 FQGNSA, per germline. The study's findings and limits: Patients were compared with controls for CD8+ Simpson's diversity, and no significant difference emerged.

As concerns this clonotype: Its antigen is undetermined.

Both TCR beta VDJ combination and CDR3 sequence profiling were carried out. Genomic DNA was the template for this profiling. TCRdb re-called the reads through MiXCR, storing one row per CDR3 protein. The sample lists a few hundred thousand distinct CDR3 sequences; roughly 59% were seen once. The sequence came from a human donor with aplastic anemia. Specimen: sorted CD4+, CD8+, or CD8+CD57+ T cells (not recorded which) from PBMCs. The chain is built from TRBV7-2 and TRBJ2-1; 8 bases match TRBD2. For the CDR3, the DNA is TGTGCCAGCAGCTTAGTTAGCGGGGCCTACAATGAGCAGTTCTTC. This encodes CASSLVSGAYNEQFF.